This T cell receptor beta chain was sequenced for a study of T cells in Graves' hyperthyroidism and ophthalmopathy (dated 2019 in TCRdb). Describing the broader study: TCR V-J signatures able to tell the groups apart were searched for in a discovery cohort of 95 or so patients, of whom over 40 had Graves' ophthalmopathy and more than 55 had stable Graves' hyperthyroidism. Prospective prediction of ophthalmopathy was tested in an independent validation cohort of fewer than 20 hyperthyroidism patients and around 16 patients who later progressed to ophthalmopathy. The 100 or so discovery patients were randomly split 7:3 into training and test sets. In addition, the study compared T-cell repertoires in thyroid tissue and in blood from roughly 6 Graves' hyperthyroidism patients. After sampling, hyperthyroidism patients received methimazole starting at 30 mg daily, and ophthalmopathy patients received high-dose intravenous methylprednisolone. The paper reports TCR Vbeta CDR3 sequencing of roughly 140 peripheral blood samples: approximately 41 ophthalmopathy, fewer than 80 hyperthyroidism and around 17 progressor patients.

In regard to this clonotype: Its antigen is unknown. Per-nucleotide qualities are absent, and no much larger clonotype sits a single base away.

The TCR beta CDR3 regions were amplified from RNA transcripts. For the first round of RT-PCR on the TCR CDR3, the HTBI primer set was used together with the Qiagen OneStep RT-PCR kit. The libraries were constructed in a second round of multiplex PCR and then size-selected and purified. Paired-end sequencing of the libraries was performed with 100 bp reads on an Illumina HiSeq2000. The authors processed their data as follows. SOAPnuke was used to process the raw data, throwing out any read that contained adapters or uncalled bases, had a mean Phred below 15, or lacked an exact constant-primer or identifier match. High-quality paired reads were merged using COPE v1.2.5, and each unique nucleotide sequence was defined as a clonotype. Clonotypes were aligned to IMGT TRBV, TRBD and TRBJ reference segments using MiTCR v1.1. Analysis was restricted to V-J combinations with a frequency above 0.0001, which covered roughly 99% of repertoires. The TCS score was defined as F50 (clonal expansion) divided by E x V (chaos), with BLOSUM62-based TCRdist calculated between CDR3 peptides within each V-J. Welch's t-statistics and random forest reduced fewer than 550 V-J features to 10 to 15, which were used in a naive Bayes classifier (R e1071). The Morisita-Horn index was used to measure how similar the thyroid and blood repertoires were. The raw public reads went through TCRdb reprocessing: fastp at Q25, MiXCR clone calling, in-frame beta chains kept. All rows with the same CDR3 protein become a single entry with the most common DNA and genes. These V and J calls rely on TCRdb rather than the paper's analysis. Across this sample there are approximately 700,000 distinct CDR3 sequences, with 40% to 55% seen only once. The ten largest clones capture 6.5% to 9% of the sample.

The CDR3 goes from the cysteine to the phenylalanine over 15 residues. Just CDR3 DNA is preserved here, 45 bases in frame from base 1. The germline V gene (reference sequence) yields LNHNV for CDR1 and YYDKDF for CDR2. V lost 3 bases and J lost 5 bases, and the count of bases not matched to a germline gene is 5. Broad study findings and their caveats: Most expanded thyroid clonotypes (frequency above 0.001) were also detected in blood, suggesting blood repertoires may reflect thyroid immune responses. Ophthalmopathy was separated from stable hyperthyroidism by a 13 V-J signature model, with 85% to 90% sensitivity and 81% to 83% specificity obtained in cross-validation and 80%/75% obtained in testing. In validation, the model predicted progression to ophthalmopathy with roughly 70% sensitivity and less than 80% specificity, a median of approximately 6.7 months before onset. Sample size was not statistically predetermined, and blinding of investigators to group allocation was not performed.

Any patient with an uncontrolled infection, another autoimmune disease, pregnancy or lactation was excluded. Diagnoses were established on the basis of clinical symptoms, serum thyroxine and TRAb, thyroid ultrasound, and orbital computed tomography. Trizol reagent was used to extract total RNA, and RNA quality was then checked on an Agilent 2100 Bioanalyzer. This chain joins TRBV15 to TRBJ1-5; 9 bases in the middle match TRBD1. The clonotype was recovered from an adult man with Graves' disease, either hyperthyroidism or ophthalmopathy (not recorded which). The sequencing sample was made of peripheral blood or thyroid tissue (not recorded which). The bases are TGTGCCACCAGCAGGGGTACAGGGGGCGATCAGCCCCAGCATTTT. Its amino acids are CATSRGTGGDQPQHF.